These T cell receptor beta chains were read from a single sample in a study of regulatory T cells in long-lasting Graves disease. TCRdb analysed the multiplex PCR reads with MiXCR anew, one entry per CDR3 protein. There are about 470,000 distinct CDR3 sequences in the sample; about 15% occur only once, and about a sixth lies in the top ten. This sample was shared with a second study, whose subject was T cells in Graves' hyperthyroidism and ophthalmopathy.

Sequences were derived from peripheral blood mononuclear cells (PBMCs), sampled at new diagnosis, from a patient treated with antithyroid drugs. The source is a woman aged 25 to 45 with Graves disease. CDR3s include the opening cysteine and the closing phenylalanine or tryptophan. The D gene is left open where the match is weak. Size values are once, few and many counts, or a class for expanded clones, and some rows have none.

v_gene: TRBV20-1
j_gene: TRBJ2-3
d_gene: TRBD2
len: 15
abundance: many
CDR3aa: CSARVGGLAGGEQYF
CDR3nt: TGCAGTGCTAGAGTCGGGGGGCTAGCGGGAGGGGAGCAGTATTTT

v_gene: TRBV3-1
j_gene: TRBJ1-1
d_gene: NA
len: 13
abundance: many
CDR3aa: CASSQDRTTEAFF
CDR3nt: TGTGCCAGCAGCCAAGATCGGACCACTGAAGCTTTCTTT

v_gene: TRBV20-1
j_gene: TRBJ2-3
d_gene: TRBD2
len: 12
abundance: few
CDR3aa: CSVEGGADTQYF
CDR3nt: TGCAGTGTTGAGGGAGGGGCAGATACGCAGTATTTT

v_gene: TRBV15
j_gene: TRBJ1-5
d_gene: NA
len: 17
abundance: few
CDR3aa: CATSRVKKFGGDQPQHF
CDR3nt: TGTGCCACCAGCAGAGTGAAGAAATTCGGGGGAGACCAGCCCCAGCATTTT

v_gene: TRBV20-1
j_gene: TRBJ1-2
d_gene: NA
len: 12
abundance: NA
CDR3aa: CSATSPLYGYTF
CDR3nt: TGCAGTGCTACAAGCCCTTTATATGGCTACACCTTC

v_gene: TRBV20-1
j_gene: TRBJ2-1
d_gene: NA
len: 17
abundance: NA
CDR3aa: CSARGPGRPSSYNEQFF
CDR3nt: TGCAGTGCTAGGGGTCCGGGGCGGCCAAGCTCCTACAATGAGCAGTTCTTC

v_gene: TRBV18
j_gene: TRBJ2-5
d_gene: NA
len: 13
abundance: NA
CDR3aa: CTSSPRLGETQYF
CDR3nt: TGTACCAGCTCACCGAGGCTTGGAGAGACCCAGTACTTC

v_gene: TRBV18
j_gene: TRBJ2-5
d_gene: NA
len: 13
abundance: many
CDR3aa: CASSRGIQETQYF
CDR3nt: TGTGCCAGCTCAAGGGGAATCCAAGAGACCCAGTACTTC

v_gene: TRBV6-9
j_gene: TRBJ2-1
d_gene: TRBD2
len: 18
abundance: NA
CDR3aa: CASSYEVGGGVYYNEQFF
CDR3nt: TGTGCCAGCAGTTACGAGGTCGGCGGGGGGGTGTATTACAATGAGCAGTTCTTC

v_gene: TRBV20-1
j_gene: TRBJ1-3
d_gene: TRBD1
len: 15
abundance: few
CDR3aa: CSARQTRDRGNTIYF
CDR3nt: TGCAGTGCTAGACAGACTAGGGACAGAGGAAACACCATATATTTT

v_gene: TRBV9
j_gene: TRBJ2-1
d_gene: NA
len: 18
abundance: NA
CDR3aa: CASSVARMGAGPYNEQFF
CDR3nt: TGTGCCAGCAGCGTAGCTAGGATGGGGGCAGGGCCCTACAATGAGCAGTTCTTC

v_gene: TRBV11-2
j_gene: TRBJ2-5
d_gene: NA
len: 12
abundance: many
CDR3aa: CASNGDAPTQYF
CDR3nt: TGTGCCAGCAATGGGGACGCCCCAACCCAGTACTTC

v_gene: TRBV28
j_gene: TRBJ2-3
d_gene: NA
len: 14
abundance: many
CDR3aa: CASSSRGFSDTQYF
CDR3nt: TGTGCCAGCAGTTCCAGGGGTTTCTCAGATACGCAGTATTTT

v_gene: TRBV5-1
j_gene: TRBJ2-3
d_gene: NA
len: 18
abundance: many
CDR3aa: CASSLVPLRPAATDTQYF
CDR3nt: TGCGCCAGCAGCTTGGTGCCTCTCAGACCCGCTGCCACAGATACGCAGTATTTT

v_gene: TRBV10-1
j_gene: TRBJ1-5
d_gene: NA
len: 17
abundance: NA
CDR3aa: CASSREQGWSSNQPQHF
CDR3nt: TGCGCCAGCAGTCGAGAACAGGGTTGGAGTAGCAATCAGCCCCAGCATTTT

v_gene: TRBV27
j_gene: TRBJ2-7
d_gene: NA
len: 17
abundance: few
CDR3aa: CASSLLASWGRPYEQYF
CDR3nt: TGTGCCAGCAGTTTATTGGCCAGCTGGGGGCGCCCCTACGAGCAGTACTTC

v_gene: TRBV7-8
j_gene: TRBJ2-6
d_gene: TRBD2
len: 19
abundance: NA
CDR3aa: CASSLGRLAGISGANVLTF
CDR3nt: TGTGCCAGCAGCTTAGGTCGCCTAGCGGGAATCTCTGGGGCCAACGTCCTGACTTTC

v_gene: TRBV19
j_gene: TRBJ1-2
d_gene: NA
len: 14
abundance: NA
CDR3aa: CASSITGGDYGYTF
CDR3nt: TGTGCCAGTAGTATTACGGGGGGAGACTATGGCTACACCTTC

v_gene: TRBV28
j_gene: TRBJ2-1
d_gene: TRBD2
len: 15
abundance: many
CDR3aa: CASSLVASGRHEQFF
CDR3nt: TGTGCCAGCAGTTTGGTGGCTAGCGGGAGACATGAGCAGTTCTTC

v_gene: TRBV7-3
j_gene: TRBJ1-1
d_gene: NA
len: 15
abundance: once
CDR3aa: CASSLTGGRAAEAFF
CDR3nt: TGTGCCAGCAGCTTAACGGGGGGCCGGGCGGCTGAAGCTTTCTTT

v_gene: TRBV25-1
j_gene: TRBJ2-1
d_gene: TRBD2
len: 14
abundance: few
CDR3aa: CASIAGGLYNEQFF
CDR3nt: TGTGCCAGTATAGCGGGAGGGTTATACAATGAGCAGTTCTTC

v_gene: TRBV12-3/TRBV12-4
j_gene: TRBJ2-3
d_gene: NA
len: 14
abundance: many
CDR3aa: CASSWVSSTDTQYF
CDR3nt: TGTGCCAGCAGTTGGGTTTCGAGCACAGATACGCAGTATTTT

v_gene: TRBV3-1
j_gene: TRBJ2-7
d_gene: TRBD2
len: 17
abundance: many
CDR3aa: CASSQGTSGRVVREQYF
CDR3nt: TGTGCCAGCAGCCAGGGGACTAGCGGGAGAGTTGTTCGCGAGCAGTACTTC

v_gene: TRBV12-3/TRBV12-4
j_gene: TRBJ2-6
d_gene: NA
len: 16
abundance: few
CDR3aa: CASSQDKHSGANVLTF
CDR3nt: TGTGCCAGCAGCCAGGACAAACACTCTGGGGCCAACGTCCTGACTTTC

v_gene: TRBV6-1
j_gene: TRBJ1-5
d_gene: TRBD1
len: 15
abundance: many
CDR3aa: CASRDRQGWNQPQHF
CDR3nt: TGTGCCAGCAGGGACCGACAGGGGTGGAATCAGCCCCAGCATTTT

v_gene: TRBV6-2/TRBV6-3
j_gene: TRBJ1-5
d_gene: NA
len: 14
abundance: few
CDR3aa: CASSEGNGNQPQHF
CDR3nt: TGTGCCAGCAGTGAAGGAAATGGCAATCAGCCCCAGCATTTT

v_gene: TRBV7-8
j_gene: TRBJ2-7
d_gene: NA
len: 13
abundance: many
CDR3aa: CASSALGSYEQYF
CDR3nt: TGTGCCAGCAGCGCTTTGGGCTCCTACGAGCAGTACTTC

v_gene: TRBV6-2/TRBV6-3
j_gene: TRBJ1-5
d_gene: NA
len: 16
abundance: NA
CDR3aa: CASSYWATVTNQPQHF
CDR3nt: TGTGCCAGCAGTTACTGGGCGACGGTGACTAATCAGCCCCAGCATTTT

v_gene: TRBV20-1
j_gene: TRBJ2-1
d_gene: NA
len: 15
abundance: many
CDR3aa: CSARLTALFYNEQFF
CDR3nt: TGCAGTGCTCGCCTAACAGCCCTGTTTTACAATGAGCAGTTCTTC

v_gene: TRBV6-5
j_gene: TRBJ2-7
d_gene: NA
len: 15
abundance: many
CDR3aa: CASSYSAVSPYEQYF
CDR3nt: TGTGCCAGCAGTTACTCAGCAGTTAGCCCTTACGAGCAGTACTTC

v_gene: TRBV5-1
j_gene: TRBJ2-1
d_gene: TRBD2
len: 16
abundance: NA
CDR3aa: CASSLVSSGVQGEQFF
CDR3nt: TGCGCCAGCAGCTTGGTTTCTAGCGGGGTGCAGGGCGAGCAGTTCTTC

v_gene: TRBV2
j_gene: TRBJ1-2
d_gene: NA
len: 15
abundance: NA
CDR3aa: CASSLTSKEGYGYTF
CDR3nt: TGTGCCAGCAGTTTGACATCAAAGGAGGGCTATGGCTACACCTTC

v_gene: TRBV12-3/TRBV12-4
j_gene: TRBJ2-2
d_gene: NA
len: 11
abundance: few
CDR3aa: CASEAAGELFF
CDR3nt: TGTGCCAGCGAGGCGGCCGGGGAGCTGTTTTTT

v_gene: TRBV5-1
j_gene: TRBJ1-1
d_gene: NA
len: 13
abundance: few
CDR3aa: CASSLVLQDEAFF
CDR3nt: TGCGCCAGCAGCTTGGTTTTGCAGGATGAAGCTTTCTTT

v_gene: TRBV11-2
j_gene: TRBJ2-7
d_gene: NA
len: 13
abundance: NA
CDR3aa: CASSLHSAYEQYF
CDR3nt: TGTGCCAGCAGCTTGCACAGCGCCTACGAGCAGTACTTC

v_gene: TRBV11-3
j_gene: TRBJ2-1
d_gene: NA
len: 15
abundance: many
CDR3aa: CASSLGGTPSDEQFF
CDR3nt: TGTGCCAGCAGCTTAGGCGGCACCCCATCGGATGAGCAGTTCTTC

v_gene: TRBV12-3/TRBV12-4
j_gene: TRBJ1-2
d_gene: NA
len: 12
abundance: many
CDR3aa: CASTSGPYGYTF
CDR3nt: TGTGCCAGCACCTCTGGGCCGTATGGCTACACCTTC

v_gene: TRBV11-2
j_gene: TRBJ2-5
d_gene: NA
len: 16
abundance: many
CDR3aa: CASSPRWGGEQETQYF
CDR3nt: TGTGCCAGCAGCCCCCGTTGGGGCGGAGAACAAGAGACCCAGTACTTC

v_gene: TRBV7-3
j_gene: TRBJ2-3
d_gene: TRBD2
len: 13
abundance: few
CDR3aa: CASSLGTRDTQYF
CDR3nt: TGTGCCAGCAGCTTAGGGACTAGAGATACGCAGTATTTT

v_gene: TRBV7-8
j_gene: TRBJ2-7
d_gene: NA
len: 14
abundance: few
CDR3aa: CASSLSVWVYEQYF
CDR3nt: TGTGCCAGCAGCTTATCCGTATGGGTCTACGAGCAGTACTTC

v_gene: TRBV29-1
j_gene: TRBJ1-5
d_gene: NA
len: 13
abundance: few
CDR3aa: CSVEVARGEPQHF
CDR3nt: TGCAGCGTTGAGGTCGCCCGGGGAGAGCCCCAGCATTTT

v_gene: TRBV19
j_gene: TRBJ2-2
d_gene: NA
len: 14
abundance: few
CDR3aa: CASRHRENTGELFF
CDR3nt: TGTGCCAGTCGACATCGGGAGAACACCGGGGAGCTGTTTTTT

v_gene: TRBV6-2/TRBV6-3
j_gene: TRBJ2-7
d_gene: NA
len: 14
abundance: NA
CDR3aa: CASSYSGISYEQYF
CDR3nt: TGTGCCAGCAGTTACTCAGGGATCTCCTACGAGCAGTACTTC

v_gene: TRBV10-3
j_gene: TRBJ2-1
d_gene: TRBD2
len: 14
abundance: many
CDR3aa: CASKSGGSYNEQFF
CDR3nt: TGTGCCTCCAAGAGCGGGGGCTCCTACAATGAGCAGTTCTTC

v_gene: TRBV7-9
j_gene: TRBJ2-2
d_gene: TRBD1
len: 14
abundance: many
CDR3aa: CASSRGQTTGELFF
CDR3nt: TGTGCCAGCAGCCGGGGACAGACCACCGGGGAGCTGTTTTTT

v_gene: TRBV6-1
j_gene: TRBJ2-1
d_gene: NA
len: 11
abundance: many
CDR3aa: CASRGNNEQFF
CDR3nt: TGTGCCAGCAGGGGGAACAATGAGCAGTTCTTC

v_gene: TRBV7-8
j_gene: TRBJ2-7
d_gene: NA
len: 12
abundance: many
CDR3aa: CASSLGGLEQYF
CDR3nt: TGTGCCAGCAGCTTAGGTGGGTTGGAGCAGTACTTC

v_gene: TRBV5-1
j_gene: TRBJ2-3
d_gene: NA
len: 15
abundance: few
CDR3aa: CASSVTGLGTDTQYF
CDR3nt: TGCGCCAGCAGCGTAACGGGACTGGGCACAGATACGCAGTATTTT